The 26 T cell receptor beta chains below were found in one sample sequenced in a study of cytomegalovirus exposure and HLA in healthy donors. The PCR contained 60 Vbeta and 13 Jbeta primers. Assay: immunoSEQ multiplex PCR; the TCRdb copy retains only in-frame clones and omits some. In the table there are some 70,000 clones, more than 75% of which are singletons. Sample: PBMCs. These receptors were taken from a man aged 18 to 29 in good health and CMV-seropositive.

The sample holds a few counts of this clone. The genes are TRBV5-4 and TRBJ2-7; 9 bases are shared with TRBD1. Germline V CDR1 and CDR2: SGHNT, YYREEE (reference sequence). With V trimmed by 4 bases and J by 6 bases, 5 bases remained unmatched. CDR3 length: 13 amino acids. The DNA of the CDR3 is TGTGCCAGCAGCATCGGGACAGGGACCGAGCAGTACTTC. This codes for CASSIGTGTEQYF.

The rearrangement links TRBV6-5 to TRBJ1-2; D not certain. V was trimmed by 7 bases and J by 10 bases, leaving 19 bases between them. This CDR3 has 13 residues. The germline gives CDR1 MNHEY, CDR2 SVGAGI. CDR3 loop: CASKGWEPPDYTF. Written as DNA, the CDR3 is TGTGCCAGCAAGGGTTGGGAGCCGCCGGACTACACCTTC.

This rearrangement joins TRBV28 to TRBJ1-2, with 9 bases fitting TRBD1. CDR3 length equals 14 residues. Trimming at V came to 5 bases and at J to 4 bases, leaving 5 bases not matched to a gene. CDR1 is MDHEN, CDR2 SYDVKM, per germline. CDR3 bases: TGTGCCAGCAGTCCAGGACAGGGGCCCTATGGCTACACCTTC. Amino acids: CASSPGQGPYGYTF.

This clone was seen just once. CDR3 coding DNA: TGTGCCAGCAGTTACATTCAAGAGACCCAGTACTTC. The encoded protein is CASSYIQETQYF. This chain connects TRBV2 to TRBJ2-5, with D unresolved. CDR1 is SNHLY, CDR2 FYNNEI, per germline. With 5 bases removed from V and 2 bases from J, the gap between germline ends came to 6 bases. The CDR3 consists of 12 residues.

The V gene is TRBV5-1, the J gene TRBJ2-7; D is undetermined. The germline CDR1 and CDR2 sequences are SGHRS and YFSETQ. This CDR3 comprises 13 residues. The V gene lost 0 bases and the J gene lost 3 bases, with 7 bases spanning the gap. This CDR3 reads CASSLDSLYEQYF. DNA for the CDR3: TGCGCCAGCAGCTTGGACAGCCTCTACGAGCAGTACTTC.

J is TRBJ2-7 and V is TRBV10-3; TRBD1 agrees at 8 bases. Trimming removed 2 bases from V and 2 bases from J; junction bases left unmatched: 8. Germline V gives CDR1 ENHRY, CDR2 SYGVKD. The CDR3 has 16 residues. In DNA form, the CDR3 reads TGTGCCATCAGTGAGATCCAGGGACAGGAGGCCTACGAGCAGTACTTC. Translated, it gives CAISEIQGQEAYEQYF.

V gene TRBV6-1 combines with J gene TRBJ1-5; tentative D call: TRBD1 (5 bases). CDR1 and CDR2 from the germline V gene are MNHNS and SASEGT. The CDR3 sequence is 14 residues long. V dropped 4 bases and J dropped 4 bases, with 11 bases sitting between them. The CDR3 is CASSVSGFNQPQHF. CDR3 DNA: TGTGCCAGCAGTGTCTCAGGGTTTAATCAGCCCCAGCATTTT.

The chain joins TRBV30 to TRBJ1-5, with TRBD1 identical over 7 bases. The CDR3 loop spans 14 amino acids. Germline CDR1 reads GTSNPN; CDR2 reads SVGIG (reference sequence). Trimming took 2 bases from V and 9 from J; bases not matched to a gene: 10. The CDR3 DNA is TGTGCCTGGAGTACCGGGACAGCTAGGGCGCCCCAGCATTTT. Its translation is CAWSTGTARAPQHF.

The chain joins TRBV29-1 to TRBJ2-7, with D uncertain. The germline CDR1 and CDR2 sequences are SQVTM and ANQGSEA. The CDR3 is made up of 12 amino acids. V dropped 4 bases and J dropped 2 bases, with 9 bases sitting between them. In DNA, the CDR3 is TGCAGCGTTGTAGTCTCCCCCTACGAGCAGTACTTC. The encoded protein is CSVVVSPYEQYF.

This clone was recorded only once. The J gene is TRBJ2-5, the V gene TRBV29-1, with a possible D match to TRBD1 (5 bases). CDR3 size: 13 residues. V lost 4 bases and J 2 bases, leaving 11 bases between the germline ends. CDR1 SQVTM and CDR2 ANQGSEA come from the germline V gene. The CDR3 DNA reads TGCAGCGTTGCAGTAGGGGCTCAAGAGACCCAGTACTTC. Amino acid sequence: CSVAVGAQETQYF.

This clone was observed a few times. This rearrangement joins TRBV7-9 to TRBJ1-2, with TRBD1 matching over 7 bases. Per germline, CDR1 SEHNR and CDR2 FQNEAQ (reference sequence). The CDR3 has 14 amino acids. Losses at the gene ends were 1 base for V and 8 bases for J; bases not matched to a gene: 7. CDR3 coding DNA: TGTGCCAGCAGCTTAGTCGAGGGGGCCGGAGGCTACACCTTC. Protein: CASSLVEGAGGYTF.

The chain joins TRBV6-5 to TRBJ1-6, with TRBD1 as a possible D gene (6 bases). The V end was cut by 6 bases, the J end by 10 bases, with 13 bases between. CDR1 is MNHEY and CDR2 is SVGAGI in the germline V gene. CDR3 size: 13 residues. The CDR3 sequence is CASRQGTRSPLHF. Written as DNA, the CDR3 is TGTGCCAGCAGGCAGGGGACCAGGTCACCCCTCCACTTT.

This clone was counted a few times. The chain carries TRBV5-5 and TRBJ1-1; D possibly corresponds to TRBD1 (5 bases). Per the germline V gene, CDR1 is SGHKS and CDR2 is YYEKEE (reference sequence). Trimming pared 3 bases from V and 0 bases from J, leaving 9 bases between. The CDR3 covers 14 residues. Here the CDR3 DNA reads TGTGCCAGCAGCTCGACAGTCATGAACACTGAAGCTTTCTTT. Encoded protein: CASSSTVMNTEAFF.

The V and J genes are TRBV6-5 and TRBJ2-3, with 10 bases matching TRBD2. Germline lookup yields CDR1 MNHEY and CDR2 SVGAGI. V was clipped by 7 bases and J by 9 bases; unmatched bases: 4. There are 12 residues in the CDR3. CDR3 DNA: TGTGCCAGCATTTCTAGCGGGAGAACGCAGTATTTT. As protein: CASISSGRTQYF.

In this sample, this clone turned up a few times. The chain couples TRBV2 to TRBJ2-3; D might be TRBD2 (6 bases). V lost 4 bases to trimming and J lost 0 bases, with 8 bases between them. Germline lookup yields CDR1 SNHLY and CDR2 FYNNEI. This CDR3 spans 14 amino acids. The CDR3 region is CASSGSGSTDTQYF. CDR3 DNA sequence: TGTGCCAGCAGTGGGAGCGGGAGCACAGATACGCAGTATTTT.

This clone was counted a single time. The chain recombines TRBV6-5 with TRBJ1-5, with D perhaps TRBD1 (5 bases). V was shortened by 0 bases and J by 4 bases, with 10 bases between the two germline ends. This CDR3 has 15 residues. Per germline, CDR1 MNHEY and CDR2 SVGAGI. The DNA for the CDR3 is TGTGCCAGCAGTTACTCGCCTCAGGGTAATCAGCCCCAGCATTTT. It specifies CASSYSPQGNQPQHF.

The J gene is TRBJ1-2, the V gene TRBV28; possible D gene TRBD1, 6 bases. Germline V lookup: CDR1 MDHEN, CDR2 SYDVKM. V was trimmed by 4 bases and J by 0 bases, leaving 9 bases between them. The length of the CDR3 is 14 residues. CDR3 loop: CASSSGAANYGYTF. CDR3 in DNA: TGTGCCAGCAGTTCAGGGGCCGCTAACTATGGCTACACCTTC.

The V and J genes are TRBV30 and TRBJ2-1; TRBD2 matches 9 bases. CDR1 is GTSNPN and CDR2 is SVGIG in the germline V gene (reference sequence). CDR3 length equals 14 residues. V lost 5 bases and J lost 4; bases outside the gene matches: 6. As DNA, the CDR3 is TGTGCCTGGCAGACTAGCGGTACATACAATGAGCAGTTCTTC. Its protein product is CAWQTSGTYNEQFF.

This clone was picked up a small number of times. This chain uses TRBV18 with TRBJ2-1, with D possibly matching TRBD1 (6 bases). Trimming took 5 bases from V and 7 from J, leaving 18 bases between them. Germline values: CDR1 KGHSH, CDR2 LQKENI. CDR3 length: 15 residues. CDR3 sequence (DNA): TGTGCCAGCTCAGGACAGCCGGGGCTGGGTAATGAGCAGTTCTTC. Translation: CASSGQPGLGNEQFF.

This clone occurred a few times. The chain joins TRBV7-9 to TRBJ2-1; D unresolved. The CDR3 consists of 10 residues. CDR1 and CDR2 (germline): SEHNR, FQNEAQ (reference sequence). V lost 5 bases and J 11 bases, leaving 7 bases between the germline ends. The DNA for the CDR3 is TGTGCCAGCAGCCGTACTAAGCAGTTCTTC. Residues: CASSRTKQFF.

This clone was seen more than once but under ten times. V usage is TRBV30 and J usage is TRBJ2-7; 8 bases are a match to TRBD1. Germline values: CDR1 GTSNPN, CDR2 SVGIG (reference sequence). This CDR3 comprises 13 residues. V dropped 5 bases and J dropped 2; count of bases not matched to a gene: 5. CDR3 sequence reads: CAWVRDRPYEQYF. The CDR3 DNA follows: TGTGCCTGGGTACGGGACAGGCCCTACGAGCAGTACTTC.

The chain links TRBV4-2 to TRBJ1-2, with TRBD1 identical over 7 bases. Germline loops: CDR1 LGHNA, CDR2 YNFKEQ. This CDR3 comprises 16 residues. V was pared by 0 bases and J by 5 bases, with 9 bases of the junction left unmatched. The CDR3 protein is CASSQDYRGVRYGYTF. The CDR3, as DNA: TGTGCCAGCAGCCAAGATTACAGGGGAGTAAGGTATGGCTACACCTTC.

The rearrangement joins TRBV5-8 to TRBJ2-1, with 10 bases identical to TRBD2. The V gene end was trimmed by 7 bases and the J gene end by 2 bases; junction bases not matched to a gene: 9. The CDR3 loop spans 16 amino acids. Germline values: CDR1 SGHTS, CDR2 YDEGEE. The CDR3 coding sequence is TGTGCCAGCTCCTCTAGCGGGGGCCTTACCTACAATGAGCAGTTCTTC. Translating gives CASSSSGGLTYNEQFF.

This chain links TRBV30 with TRBJ2-2; 7 bases are shared with TRBD2. Trimming removed 4 bases from V and 4 bases from J; junction bases left unmatched: 9. From germline, CDR1 is GTSNPN and CDR2 SVGIG (reference sequence). This CDR3 contains 15 residues. The CDR3 DNA follows: TGTGCCTGGACTCCCGGACTAGGGTCCACCGGGGAGCTGTTTTTT. Translating it yields CAWTPGLGSTGELFF.

The chain carries TRBV6-5 and TRBJ2-1; TRBD2 agrees at 8 bases. The CDR3 sequence is 12 residues long. The V gene's germline CDR1 is MNHEY and CDR2 SVGAGI. The V segment lost 6 bases and the J segment 13 bases; nucleotides outside the gene matches: 8. CDR3 DNA sequence: TGTGCCAGCAGCCTAAGCGGGGGAAACCAGTTCTTC. Its translation is CASSLSGGNQFF.

V usage is TRBV25-1 and J usage is TRBJ2-1; D unresolved. Trimming removed 0 bases from V and 5 bases from J, with 11 bases in between. This CDR3 is 15 amino acids long. Germline assignment: CDR1 MGHDK and CDR2 SYGVNS. CDR3 in DNA: TGTGCCAGCAGTGAATATGGGCTCCTAAACAATGAGCAGTTCTTC. This gives the protein CASSEYGLLNNEQFF.